Following are 13 T cell receptor beta chains from one sample sequenced in a study of cytomegalovirus exposure and HLA in healthy donors. PCR was performed using 60 Vbeta and 13 Jbeta primers. Sequenced by immunoSEQ multiplex PCR; TCRdb stores in-frame clones only, minus some. Counted here are 150,000 to 180,000 clones, around 79% occurring once; the ten biggest clones make up approximately 2.8%. The sequencing input was PBMCs. The receptors were gathered from a man aged 18-30 years in good health and CMV-seronegative.

This chain connects TRBV4-1 to TRBJ2-7, with D possibly matching TRBD2 (5 bases). The CDR3 length is 12 residues. CDR1 and CDR2 from the germline V gene are MGHRA and YSYEKL. Trimming removed 0 bases from V and 6 bases from J, with 6 bases in between. CDR3 DNA sequence: TGCGCCAGCAGCCAAGATGGGAGCGAGCAGTACTTC. This codes for CASSQDGSEQYF.

J is TRBJ2-2 and V is TRBV7-7, with a weak D call TRBD2 (5 bases). The germline V gene encodes CDR1 SSHAT and CDR2 FNYEAQ (reference sequence). The V gene lost 1 base and the J gene lost 7 bases, with 13 bases spanning the gap. This CDR3 has 15 amino acids. CDR3 nucleotide sequence: TGTGCCAGCAGCTTAGGGGTGGAGGTTCACGGGGAGCTGTTTTTT. Translating it yields CASSLGVEVHGELFF.

The rearrangement links TRBV11-2 to TRBJ2-6; D is possibly TRBD2 (6 bases). The germline V gene has CDR1 SGHAT and CDR2 FQNNGV. V was shortened by 8 bases and J by 0 bases, with 14 bases between the two germline ends. The CDR3 totals 16 residues. The CDR3 coding sequence is TGTGCCAGCTGCGGGACTCTGAGCTCTGGGGCCAACGTCCTGACTTTC. It translates to CASCGTLSSGANVLTF.

This clone has a handful of counts. This chain uses TRBV6-1 with TRBJ1-5, with D perhaps TRBD1 (5 bases). V lost 5 bases to trimming and J lost 4 bases, with 9 bases between them. Germline CDR1 is MNHNS and CDR2 is SASEGT. CDR3 length: 13 residues. The CDR3 sequence is CASSQGINQPQHF. CDR3 in DNA: TGTGCCAGCAGTCAGGGTATTAATCAGCCCCAGCATTTT.

The chain joins TRBV27 to TRBJ2-3; D uncertain. This CDR3 is built from 17 residues. V was clipped by 5 bases and J by 3 bases, with 21 bases between them. Germline CDR1 MNHEY, CDR2 SMNVEV (reference sequence). CDR3 in DNA: TGTGCCAGCAGTCCCCCCTTCGAACGGTTTAGTACAGATACGCAGTATTTT. This translates into CASSPPFERFSTDTQYF.

The J gene is TRBJ2-2, the V gene TRBV10-1, with 10 bases aligning to TRBD2. Germline CDR1 is WNHNN and CDR2 is SYGVQD (reference sequence). The CDR3 is 15 residues long. V dropped 4 bases and J dropped 5; count of bases not matched to a gene: 4. CDR3 protein: CASSVRAGGTGELFF. DNA of the CDR3: TGCGCCAGCAGTGTTCGAGCGGGGGGGACCGGGGAGCTGTTTTTT.

The rearrangement uses TRBV5-1 and TRBJ2-5; 11 bases line up with TRBD1. This CDR3 spans 18 amino acids. The germline V gene has CDR1 SGHRS and CDR2 YFSETQ. V was pared by 4 bases and J by 2 bases, with 13 bases of the junction left unmatched. DNA of the CDR3: TGCGCCAGCAGCCCGCGACCCGGGACAGGGGGTGGTCAAGAGACCCAGTACTTC. Amino acids: CASSPRPGTGGGQETQYF.

The chain is built from TRBV19 and TRBJ2-5; 7 bases are a match to TRBD1. V dropped 3 bases and J dropped 5; count of bases not matched to a gene: 6. CDR1 and CDR2 (germline): LNHDA, SQIVND (reference sequence). The CDR3 runs 14 residues. The CDR3 DNA sequence: TGTGCCAGTAGTATCGCGACAGGGCTGGAGACCCAGTACTTC. Translation gives CASSIATGLETQYF.

In this sample, this clone turned up once. This rearrangement joins TRBV30 to TRBJ1-4; 9 bases line up with TRBD1. Germline assignment: CDR1 GTSNPN and CDR2 SVGIG (reference sequence). CDR3 length equals 13 residues. V was pared by 3 bases and J by 6 bases, with 2 bases of the junction left unmatched. The DNA for the CDR3 is TGTGCCTGGAGACAGGGGGCGCATGAAAAACTGTTTTTT. Translated: CAWRQGAHEKLFF.

The J gene is TRBJ1-1, the V gene TRBV28; 7 bases line up with TRBD1. The V gene's germline CDR1 is MDHEN and CDR2 SYDVKM. There are 16 residues in the CDR3. Trimming took 7 bases from V and 1 from J; bases not matched to a gene: 12. CDR3 region: CASTPIPGTANTEAFF. CDR3 DNA sequence: TGTGCCAGCACCCCAATCCCCGGGACAGCGAACACTGAAGCTTTCTTT.

The table lists this clone with a count of one. CDR3 coding DNA: TGTGCCAGCAGTGGTCTAGCGGTCTCCTACGAGCAGTACTTC. Protein product: CASSGLAVSYEQYF. J is TRBJ2-7 and V is TRBV2, with 7 positions matching TRBD2. V gave up 4 bases and J gave up 0 bases; unmatched junction bases: 3. Germline assignment: CDR1 SNHLY and CDR2 FYNNEI. CDR3 length: 14 amino acids.

This chain joins TRBV5-1 and TRBJ2-5; TRBD1 matches 9 bases. V trimming: 4 bases; J trimming: 3 bases; junction bases outside the gene matches: 10. CDR3 length equals 16 residues. Germline values: CDR1 SGHRS, CDR2 YFSETQ. CDR3 in DNA: TGCGCCAGCAGCGTAAGCCCGGGACAGGGTAAAGAGACCCAGTACTTC. This codes for CASSVSPGQGKETQYF.

This clone appeared once. This chain joins TRBV29-1 and TRBJ2-5; 7 bases are a match to TRBD1. Germline lookup yields CDR1 SQVTM and CDR2 ANQGSEA. CDR3 length: 12 residues. Unmatched junction bases numbered 7, after V lost 7 bases and J lost 5 bases. Written as DNA, the CDR3 is TGCAGCGGGTCAACAGGGGCCGAGACCCAGTACTTC. It yields the protein CSGSTGAETQYF.